This passage covers 14 T cell receptor beta chains from one sample sequenced in a study of Ad26.COV2.S vaccination and SARS-CoV-2 variants (dated by TCRdb to the early 2020s). Explained via the paper, the treatment or condition label denotes: 15 to 20 received Ad26.COV2.S at low or high dose, single or two shots; roughly 5 received placebo; per-sample allocation not given. For vaccine and placebo recipients, repertoires were sequenced using samples collected on day 63 after the first injection. Library prep was done by the immunoSEQ multiplex PCR assay. Entries here come from immuneACCESS through TCRdb and include only in-frame sequences with V and J called. Some clones fail to appear in such tables; in the studies checked, an unresolved V gene covers under half of the shortfall, and the cause of the remainder is unknown. This sample lists roughly 700,000 clones; 89% were detected once. The ten largest clones represent roughly 1.5% of the sample.

The sequences come from peripheral blood, collected in a trial of Ad26.COV2.S vaccine versus placebo. The receptors originated from a person between 18 and 60 years old who received the Ad26.COV2.S COVID-19 vaccine or a placebo.

To note about this clone: This sample includes further DNA sequences coding for the same CDR3. The V call is TRBV19, the J call TRBJ2-7; D might be TRBD2 (5 bases). Trimming stripped 4 bases from V and 1 base from J, with 8 bases between. The germline V gene has CDR1 LNHDA and CDR2 SQIVND (reference sequence). This CDR3 contains 13 residues. The CDR3 region is CASSTGGSYEQYF. The CDR3 DNA sequence: TGTGCCAGTAGTACCGGAGGATCCTACGAGCAGTACTTC. Filled out from reference TRBV19 and TRBJ2-7, the complete variable domain reads DGGITQSPKYLFRKEGQNVTLSCEQNLNHDAMYWYRQDPGQGLRLIYYSQIVNDFQKGDIAEGYSVSREKKESFPLTVTSAQKNPTAFYLCASSTGGSYEQYFGPGTRLTVT.

This chain connects TRBV15 to TRBJ1-1; the D gene is possibly TRBD1 (6 bases). This CDR3 has 14 residues. The germline V and J ends were trimmed by 2 bases and 5 bases, with 12 bases remaining between them. Per the germline V gene, CDR1 is LNHNV and CDR2 is YYDKDF (reference sequence). CDR3 sequence (DNA): TGTGCCACCAGCAGACGGGACAAGGGAACTGAAGCTTTCTTT. Encoded protein: CATSRRDKGTEAFF.

The V gene is TRBV5-4, the J gene TRBJ2-3; D may be TRBD1 (5 bases). There are 13 residues in the CDR3. The V gene lost 7 bases and the J gene lost 1 base, with 10 bases spanning the gap. Germline loops: CDR1 SGHNT, CDR2 YYREEE (reference sequence). The CDR3, as DNA: TGTGCCAGCCAGACAGAGGGCACAGATACGCAGTATTTT. This codes for CASQTEGTDTQYF.

The V call is TRBV30, the J call TRBJ1-1; TRBD1 matches at 9 bases. The ends lost 3 bases at V and 1 base at J; junction bases unmatched: 0. The CDR3 totals 13 residues. Germline values: CDR1 GTSNPN, CDR2 SVGIG (reference sequence). The CDR3 here is CAWRGQGNTEAFF. CDR3 nucleotides: TGTGCCTGGAGGGGACAGGGGAACACTGAAGCTTTCTTT.

V is TRBV5-5 and J is TRBJ2-5; D remains ambiguous. CDR3 length: 14 amino acids. Trimming shortened V by 0 bases and J by 2 bases, and 8 bases separated the two germline ends. Germline-derived CDR1 and CDR2 are SGHKS and YYEKEE (reference sequence). The CDR3 spells CASSLDWMQETQYF. The CDR3 DNA is TGTGCCAGCAGCTTGGACTGGATGCAAGAGACCCAGTACTTC.

The chain uses TRBV2 and TRBJ2-3; D gene unclear. Trimming stripped 8 bases from V and 2 bases from J, with 11 bases between. Germline V gene data show CDR1 as SNHLY and CDR2 as FYNNEI. This CDR3 has 13 amino acids. This CDR3 reads CASLPPPTDTQYF. The CDR3 region has the DNA TGTGCCAGCCTCCCTCCTCCCACAGATACGCAGTATTTT.

The CDR3 nucleotides read TGTGCCAGCAGCGAGGGACCCCCAGAGACCCAGTACTTC. Protein: CASSEGPPETQYF. The chain has TRBV7-3 and TRBJ2-5; either TRBD1 or TRBD2 may fit D (5 bases each). V was trimmed by 5 bases and J by 4 bases, leaving 11 bases between them. CDR1 is SGHTA and CDR2 is FQGTGA in the germline V gene. This CDR3 region has 13 residues.

This rearrangement joins TRBV12-3 or TRBV12-4 to TRBJ1-2, with unresolved D. This CDR3 spans 11 amino acids. Trimming pared 6 bases from V and 12 bases from J, leaving 14 bases between. CDR3 residues: CASSRGIFNTF. The CDR3 region has the DNA TGTGCCAGCAGCCGCGGAATTTTTAACACCTTC.

J is TRBJ2-5 and V is TRBV4-2, with 12 bases fitting TRBD2. The germline CDR1 and CDR2 sequences are LGHNA and YNFKEQ. The CDR3 is 17 amino acids. V lost 2 bases, J lost 0 bases, and 4 bases stayed unmatched. CDR3 nucleotides: TGTGCCAGCAGCCAACGGACTAGCGGGGAGTACCAAGAGACCCAGTACTTC. Its translation: CASSQRTSGEYQETQYF.

This chain connects TRBV18 to TRBJ1-5, with TRBD1 matching 7 bases. There are 15 residues in the CDR3. Trimming at V came to 4 bases and at J to 3 bases, leaving 6 bases not matched to a gene. Germline V gives CDR1 KGHSH, CDR2 LQKENI. CDR3 amino acids: CASSQGALANQPQHF. The DNA for the CDR3 is TGTGCCAGCTCACAGGGGGCGCTTGCCAATCAGCCCCAGCATTTT.

This clone has just one count. The chain carries TRBV6-5 and TRBJ1-1; D is unclear. The CDR3 sequence is 10 residues long. Trimming cost V 2 bases and J 5 bases, with 0 bases left between them. Germline V gives CDR1 MNHEY, CDR2 SVGAGI. CDR3 in DNA: TGTGCCAGCAGTTACACTGAAGCTTTCTTT. Translated: CASSYTEAFF.

This chain joins TRBV7-9 and TRBJ1-4; 7 bases fit TRBD1. Germline V gene data show CDR1 as SEHNR and CDR2 as FQNEAQ (reference sequence). Germline trimming cut 1 base from V and 6 bases from J; bases unmatched to any gene: 8. This CDR3 region has 16 residues. Here the CDR3 DNA reads TGTGCCAGCAGCTTAGTTTCCGGGACAGTTTATGAAAAACTGTTTTTT. As protein: CASSLVSGTVYEKLFF.

This chain uses TRBV5-6 with TRBJ1-1; TRBD1 matches at 7 bases. The CDR3 contains 15 residues. The V and J ends lost 1 base and 7 bases, in that order; junction bases with no gene match: 10. Germline-derived CDR1 and CDR2 are SGHDT and YYEEEE. Here the CDR3 DNA reads TGTGCCAGCAGCTTGACCGGACAGGTGCAGGGTGAAGCTTTCTTT. Protein: CASSLTGQVQGEAFF. Supplemented by reference TRBV5-6 and TRBJ1-1, the full variable domain reads DAGVTQSPTHLIKTRGQQVTLRCSPKSGHDTVSWYQQALGQGPQFIFQYYEEEERQRGNFPDRFSGHQFPNYSSELNVNALLLGDSALYLCASSLTGQVQGEAFFGQGTRLTVV.

The chain has TRBV5-1 and TRBJ1-4; 10 positions match TRBD1. V shed 3 bases, J shed 1 base, and the junction held 3 bases outside the gene matches. The V gene's germline CDR1 is SGHRS and CDR2 YFSETQ. CDR3 length equals 16 residues. The CDR3 region is CASSSGQGGTNEKLFF. The CDR3 DNA sequence: TGCGCCAGCAGCTCTGGACAGGGGGGAACTAATGAAAAACTGTTTTTT.